This is a list of T cell receptor beta chains from one sample in a study of shared clonotypes between healthy human individuals. TCRdb keeps only in-frame clones here, not all; method: immunoSEQ multiplex PCR. Here the sample spans fewer than 3 million clones, 92% being singletons. Sequenced input: naive CD4+ T cells from PBMCs. The receptors were gathered from a man between 18 and 35 years old in good health. Some clones in this sample may be carry-over from other donors' samples. CDR3s include the opening cysteine and the closing phenylalanine or tryptophan. D genes are given only for firm matches. Where a row states a size, it is once, few, many or the class of an expanded clone; other rows omit it.

D gene: TRBD1; J gene: TRBJ1-1; V gene: TRBV18; clone size: once; CDR3 protein: CASSPRTGVNTEAFF; CDR3 DNA: TGTGCCAGCTCACCAAGGACAGGGGTGAACACTGAAGCTTTCTTT
D gene: -; J gene: TRBJ1-1; V gene: TRBV6-6; clone size: -; CDR3 protein: CASTDGGNTEAFF; CDR3 DNA: TGTGCCAGCACCGACGGGGGGAACACTGAAGCTTTCTTT
D gene: -; J gene: TRBJ2-1; V gene: TRBV30; clone size: -; CDR3 protein: CAWGDYNEQFF; CDR3 DNA: TGTGCCTGGGGAGACTACAATGAGCAGTTCTTC
D gene: TRBD1; J gene: TRBJ2-5; V gene: TRBV14; clone size: -; CDR3 protein: CASSQDWGQAQETQYF; CDR3 DNA: TGTGCCAGCAGCCAAGATTGGGGACAGGCCCAAGAGACCCAGTACTTC
D gene: -; J gene: TRBJ1-2; V gene: TRBV29-1; clone size: -; CDR3 protein: CSVDYRDGFPGYTF; CDR3 DNA: TGCAGCGTAGATTATCGGGACGGTTTTCCTGGCTACACCTTC
D gene: -; J gene: TRBJ1-2; V gene: TRBV28; clone size: -; CDR3 protein: CASSLSATGLSNYGYTF; CDR3 DNA: TGTGCCAGCAGTTTAAGCGCGACAGGCCTATCTAACTATGGCTACACCTTC
D gene: TRBD1; J gene: TRBJ2-3; V gene: TRBV9; clone size: -; CDR3 protein: CASSVTGTGPTDTQYF; CDR3 DNA: TGTGCCAGCAGCGTAACCGGGACAGGGCCTACAGATACGCAGTATTTT
D gene: -; J gene: TRBJ2-2; V gene: TRBV5-1; clone size: -; CDR3 protein: CASSLVHTGELFF; CDR3 DNA: TGCGCCAGCAGCTTGGTCCATACCGGGGAGCTGTTTTTT
D gene: TRBD1; J gene: TRBJ2-3; V gene: TRBV7-9; clone size: -; CDR3 protein: CASSPPGQAPINTQYF; CDR3 DNA: TGTGCCAGCAGCCCTCCGGGACAGGCGCCAATTAATACGCAGTATTTT
D gene: -; J gene: TRBJ1-5; V gene: TRBV28; clone size: -; CDR3 protein: CASSSPAAGQPQHF; CDR3 DNA: TGTGCCAGCAGTTCCCCGGCCGCCGGGCAGCCCCAGCATTTT
D gene: -; J gene: TRBJ2-7; V gene: TRBV27; clone size: -; CDR3 protein: CASSLKGQSYEQYF; CDR3 DNA: TGTGCCAGCAGTTTAAAGGGTCAGTCCTACGAGCAGTACTTC
D gene: -; J gene: TRBJ1-2; V gene: TRBV19; clone size: -; CDR3 protein: CASTPFQVGGYTF; CDR3 DNA: TGTGCCAGTACCCCGTTCCAGGTCGGAGGCTACACCTTC
D gene: -; J gene: TRBJ1-2; V gene: TRBV27; clone size: -; CDR3 protein: CASSLLGLGGYTF; CDR3 DNA: TGTGCCAGCAGTTTATTGGGGTTGGGTGGCTACACCTTC
D gene: -; J gene: TRBJ2-7; V gene: TRBV6-5; clone size: once; CDR3 protein: CASSFMYEQYF; CDR3 DNA: TGTGCCAGCAGCTTTATGTACGAGCAGTACTTC
D gene: TRBD1; J gene: TRBJ1-2; V gene: TRBV28; clone size: -; CDR3 protein: CASTLRSGQGSIYGYTF; CDR3 DNA: TGTGCCAGCACCCTTCGGTCGGGACAGGGGTCGATCTATGGCTACACCTTC
D gene: -; J gene: TRBJ1-5; V gene: TRBV15; clone size: -; CDR3 protein: CATSRGDTTNQPQHF; CDR3 DNA: TGTGCCACCAGCAGAGGTGACACTACCAATCAGCCCCAGCATTTT
D gene: -; J gene: TRBJ1-5; V gene: TRBV12-5; clone size: -; CDR3 protein: CASGPREGRSNQPQHF; CDR3 DNA: TGTGCTAGTGGTCCACGGGAGGGGCGGAGCAATCAGCCCCAGCATTTT
D gene: -; J gene: TRBJ2-3; V gene: TRBV5-1; clone size: once; CDR3 protein: CASSFGRGTDTQYF; CDR3 DNA: TGCGCCAGCAGCTTCGGCAGGGGTACAGATACGCAGTATTTT
D gene: -; J gene: TRBJ2-3; V gene: TRBV15; clone size: -; CDR3 protein: CATSRELRTDTQYF; CDR3 DNA: TGTGCCACCAGCAGAGAGCTTAGGACAGATACGCAGTATTTT
D gene: -; J gene: TRBJ2-7; V gene: TRBV4-2; clone size: -; CDR3 protein: CASSRTLGESYEQYF; CDR3 DNA: TGTGCCAGCAGCCGCACCCTGGGGGAGAGCTACGAGCAGTACTTC
D gene: TRBD1; J gene: TRBJ2-7; V gene: TRBV5-4; clone size: -; CDR3 protein: CASRHGGDRGLYEQYF; CDR3 DNA: TGTGCCAGCAGGCATGGCGGGGACAGGGGGCTATACGAGCAGTACTTC
D gene: -; J gene: TRBJ1-2; V gene: TRBV28; clone size: -; CDR3 protein: CASTGEGARVNYGYTF; CDR3 DNA: TGTGCCAGCACCGGGGAAGGGGCGAGGGTTAACTATGGCTACACCTTC
D gene: TRBD1; J gene: TRBJ2-3; V gene: TRBV30; clone size: -; CDR3 protein: CAWARGRDTQYF; CDR3 DNA: TGTGCCTGGGCCAGGGGGAGAGATACGCAGTATTTT
D gene: -; J gene: TRBJ1-5; V gene: TRBV28; clone size: -; CDR3 protein: CASLEWSNQPQHF; CDR3 DNA: TGTGCCAGCCTTGAATGGTCCAATCAGCCCCAGCATTTT
D gene: TRBD2; J gene: TRBJ2-1; V gene: TRBV2; clone size: -; CDR3 protein: CASRGRGGLNSYNEQFF; CDR3 DNA: TGTGCCAGCAGGGGACGGGGGGGACTTAACTCCTACAATGAGCAGTTCTTC
D gene: TRBD1; J gene: TRBJ1-1; V gene: TRBV28; clone size: once; CDR3 protein: CASSPGGASDTEAFF; CDR3 DNA: TGTGCCAGCAGTCCAGGGGGCGCCTCGGACACTGAAGCTTTCTTT
D gene: -; J gene: TRBJ2-7; V gene: TRBV11-2; clone size: -; CDR3 protein: CASSYNLAGREQYF; CDR3 DNA: TGTGCCAGCAGCTACAATTTGGCAGGGCGCGAGCAGTACTTC
D gene: TRBD2; J gene: TRBJ2-3; V gene: TRBV19; clone size: -; CDR3 protein: CASRLTLAGDTQYF; CDR3 DNA: TGTGCCAGTAGGCTCACACTAGCGGGAGATACGCAGTATTTT
D gene: -; J gene: TRBJ1-3; V gene: TRBV15; clone size: -; CDR3 protein: CATRRGAGNTIYF; CDR3 DNA: TGTGCCACCCGTCGGGGGGCTGGAAACACCATATATTTT
D gene: TRBD2; J gene: TRBJ2-5; V gene: TRBV25-1; clone size: -; CDR3 protein: CASSELWIAGRHF; CDR3 DNA: TGTGCCAGCAGTGAATTATGGATAGCGGGGCGGCACTTC
D gene: TRBD1; J gene: TRBJ1-4; V gene: TRBV19; clone size: -; CDR3 protein: CASSPRPGWRGPGEKLFF; CDR3 DNA: TGTGCCAGTAGTCCCCGCCCTGGGTGGAGGGGGCCGGGTGAAAAACTGTTTTTT
D gene: -; J gene: TRBJ1-1; V gene: TRBV7-9; clone size: -; CDR3 protein: CASSLDTWGKPNTEAFF; CDR3 DNA: TGTGCCAGCAGCTTAGATACATGGGGTAAGCCGAACACTGAAGCTTTCTTT
D gene: TRBD1; J gene: TRBJ2-3; V gene: TRBV5-1; clone size: -; CDR3 protein: CANRGKVRTDTQYF; CDR3 DNA: TGCGCCAACAGGGGAAAGGTACGCACAGATACGCAGTATTTT
D gene: -; J gene: TRBJ2-6; V gene: TRBV7-8; clone size: -; CDR3 protein: CASSSPYRSSGANVLTF; CDR3 DNA: TGTGCCAGCAGCTCGCCATACAGGAGCTCTGGGGCCAACGTCCTGACTTTC
D gene: -; J gene: TRBJ2-1; V gene: TRBV14; clone size: -; CDR3 protein: CASSQDFRGGNSYNEQFF; CDR3 DNA: TGTGCCAGCAGCCAAGATTTCAGGGGCGGGAACTCCTACAATGAGCAGTTCTTC
D gene: TRBD2; J gene: TRBJ2-7; V gene: TRBV30; clone size: -; CDR3 protein: CAWSPGLAEQYF; CDR3 DNA: TGTGCCTGGAGTCCAGGACTAGCCGAGCAGTACTTC
D gene: TRBD2; J gene: TRBJ2-3; V gene: TRBV9; clone size: -; CDR3 protein: CASSVDAPIAGEEDTQYF; CDR3 DNA: TGTGCCAGCAGCGTAGACGCCCCGATAGCGGGAGAGGAAGATACGCAGTATTTT
D gene: TRBD2; J gene: TRBJ2-7; V gene: TRBV7-2; clone size: -; CDR3 protein: CASSSPASGRLIYEQYF; CDR3 DNA: TGTGCCAGCAGCTCTCCCGCTAGCGGGAGATTAATTTACGAGCAGTACTTC
D gene: -; J gene: TRBJ1-2; V gene: TRBV5-8; clone size: -; CDR3 protein: CASSLTVGSSGYTF; CDR3 DNA: TGTGCCAGCAGCTTGACAGTGGGGAGTAGCGGCTACACCTTC
D gene: TRBD1; J gene: TRBJ2-7; V gene: TRBV5-1; clone size: -; CDR3 protein: CASSSVGQGSNEQYF; CDR3 DNA: TGCGCCAGCAGCTCAGTGGGACAGGGGTCCAACGAGCAGTACTTC
D gene: TRBD1; J gene: TRBJ1-5; V gene: TRBV30; clone size: few; CDR3 protein: CAWSADRGGQPQHF; CDR3 DNA: TGTGCCTGGAGTGCGGACAGGGGAGGTCAGCCCCAGCATTTT
D gene: TRBD2; J gene: TRBJ2-1; V gene: TRBV4-1; clone size: -; CDR3 protein: CASSLPGGSYNEQFF; CDR3 DNA: TGCGCCAGCAGCCTCCCGGGAGGGTCCTACAATGAGCAGTTCTTC
D gene: -; J gene: TRBJ2-5; V gene: TRBV28; clone size: -; CDR3 protein: CASSTGHSETQYF; CDR3 DNA: TGTGCCAGCAGTACGGGCCATTCAGAGACCCAGTACTTC
D gene: -; J gene: TRBJ1-2; V gene: TRBV7-9; clone size: -; CDR3 protein: CASSNYGYTF; CDR3 DNA: TGTGCCAGCAGCAACTATGGCTACACCTTC
D gene: -; J gene: TRBJ2-3; V gene: TRBV9; clone size: -; CDR3 protein: CASSFRQGTDTQYF; CDR3 DNA: TGTGCCAGCAGCTTTAGGCAGGGTACAGATACGCAGTATTTT
D gene: TRBD2; J gene: TRBJ2-1; V gene: TRBV6-5; clone size: -; CDR3 protein: CASSYRTSSYNEQFF; CDR3 DNA: TGTGCCAGCAGTTACCGGACTAGCTCCTACAATGAGCAGTTCTTC
D gene: -; J gene: TRBJ1-3; V gene: TRBV30; clone size: -; CDR3 protein: CAWTRRGGNTIYF; CDR3 DNA: TGTGCCTGGACGAGGCGAGGTGGAAACACCATATATTTT